This T cell receptor beta chain appears in the sequencing data of a study of blood T cell repertoires in COVID-19. On the study more broadly: The cDNA or gDNA used as material had been derived from T cells, B-cell-depleted T cells, or PBMCs.

The table came from immunoSEQ multiplex PCR; TCRdb's copy has only in-frame clones and leaves some out. The data hold about 240,000 clones, with roughly 80% observed a single time. The V and J ends lost 4 bases and 5 bases, in that order; junction bases with no gene match: 3. The germline V gene has CDR1 SGDLS and CDR2 YYNGEE. The CDR3 runs to 13 residues. The clonotype comes from a woman between 35 and 50 years old who had been exposed to COVID-19. The J gene is TRBJ1-5, the V gene TRBV9; 7 bases align to TRBD1. The sample consisted of PBMCs or T cells enriched from blood (not recorded which). The CDR3 DNA reads TGTGCCAGCAGCCCTACAGGGGATCAGCCCCAGCATTTT. It encodes CASSPTGDQPQHF.